This T cell receptor (beta chain) was sequenced for a study of post-analysis software for immune sequencing data. CDR1 and CDR2 from the germline V gene are ENHRY and SYGVKD. The CDR3 is made up of 13 amino acids. V gave up 4 bases and J gave up 11 bases, with 12 bases separating them. General study results and limits: There were five TRBV segments more frequent in patients than controls, and TRBV5-6, TRBV5-1 and TRBV20-1 were among them. When compared against controls, multiple sclerosis patients showed significantly lower normalized Chao1 diversity. F measure clustering grouped samples strongly by preparation batch.

The TCR beta cDNA libraries carried unique molecular identifiers. TCRdb itself ran the PCR reads through MiXCR, one entry per CDR3 protein. The profile shows about 400,000 distinct CDR3 sequences, approximately 38% of them singletons. At least ten counts were recorded for this clonotype. The target antigen is unknown. Sample: blood. The V gene is TRBV10-3, the J gene TRBJ2-6; TRBD2 might be the D (6 bases). The receptor comes from a girl aged 10 to 17 with multiple sclerosis. The CDR3 reads CAISGGGSDVLTF. CDR3 DNA sequence: TGTGCCATCAGTGGCGGAGGGTCGGACGTCCTGACTTTC.